The 29 T cell receptor beta chains reported below all come from one sample, sequenced in a study of blood T cell repertoires in COVID-19. Using immunoSEQ multiplex PCR, the repertoire was profiled, and TCRdb retains in-frame clones only, with some absent. The data contain 75,000 to 95,000 clones, 80% to 85% of them singletons. The specimen sequenced was peripheral blood. The source is a man aged 60 to 69 with acute or convalescent COVID-19.

The chain couples TRBV7-2 to TRBJ1-5, with no clear D. Trimming removed 0 bases at V and 3 bases at J, with 9 bases between. CDR3 length: 15 amino acids. Per germline, CDR1 SGHTA and CDR2 FQGNSA. CDR3 region: CASSLAWQNNQPQHF. CDR3 sequence (DNA): TGTGCCAGCAGCTTAGCCTGGCAGAACAATCAGCCCCAGCATTTT.

Judged by abundance, this clone is medium-sized. The chain carries TRBV10-2 and TRBJ1-5, with 7 bases matching TRBD1. The CDR3 totals 15 residues. Germline V CDR1 and CDR2: WSHSY, SAAADI. V gave up 0 bases and J gave up 9 bases; unmatched junction bases: 8. This chain's CDR3 is CASSESTGWVRPQHF. Written as DNA, the CDR3 is TGCGCCAGCAGTGAGTCGACAGGGTGGGTGAGGCCCCAGCATTTT.

The chain links TRBV4-1 to TRBJ2-1, with 9 bases identical to TRBD1. The CDR3 is 16 residues long. The J segment lost 7 bases and the V segment lost 0 bases, leaving 7 bases of the junction unmatched. Germline V CDR1 and CDR2: MGHRA, YSYEKL. CDR3 DNA sequence: TGCGCCAGCAGCCAAGATTGGACAGGGGTGTTTAATGAGCAGTTCTTC. Its translation: CASSQDWTGVFNEQFF.

The chain uses TRBV6-6 and TRBJ2-5; 9 bases agree with TRBD1. The V gene end was trimmed by 7 bases and the J gene end by 6 bases; junction bases not matched to a gene: 6. The CDR3 consists of 13 residues. CDR1 and CDR2 from the germline V gene are MNHNY and SVGAGI (reference sequence). The CDR3 DNA reads as TGTGCCAGCACCACGGGACAGGGCCAGACCCAGTACTTC. Its protein is CASTTGQGQTQYF.

The rearrangement joins TRBV6-1 to TRBJ2-1; 8 bases align to TRBD1. Unmatched junction bases numbered 11, after V lost 4 bases and J lost 6 bases. Germline-derived CDR1 and CDR2 are MNHNS and SASEGT. The CDR3 covers 16 residues. Written as DNA, the CDR3 is TGTGCCAGCAGTGGGCCGGACAGGGTGTTGGGCAATGAGCAGTTCTTC. Translation gives CASSGPDRVLGNEQFF.

CDR3 residues: CASSLGLAVHEQFF. The CDR3 DNA follows: TGCGCCAGCAGCTTGGGACTAGCGGTCCATGAGCAGTTCTTC. J is TRBJ2-1 and V is TRBV5-1, with 9 bases that match TRBD2. Trimming at V came to 0 bases and at J to 8 bases, leaving 3 bases not matched to a gene. The germline CDR1 and CDR2 sequences are SGHRS and YFSETQ. The CDR3 loop spans 14 amino acids. The variable domain in full, with the rest retrieved from reference TRBV5-1 and TRBJ2-1, is KAGVTQTPRYLIKTRGQQVTLSCSPISGHRSVSWYQQTPGQGLQFLFEYFSETQRNKGNFPGRFSGRQFSNSRSEMNVSTLELGDSALYLCASSLGLAVHEQFFGPGTRLTVL.

This chain uses TRBV29-1 with TRBJ1-1; tentatively, D is TRBD1 (6 bases). CDR1 is SQVTM, CDR2 ANQGSEA, per germline. This CDR3 region has 12 residues. V was shortened by 4 bases and J by 1 base, with 7 bases between the two germline ends. CDR3 sequence: CSVGGGNTEAFF. In nucleotides, the CDR3 is TGCAGCGTTGGAGGGGGGAACACTGAAGCTTTCTTT.

The chain uses TRBV7-9 and TRBJ2-5; D possibly corresponds to TRBD1 (5 bases). The CDR3 runs 13 residues. Trimming pared 3 bases from V and 5 bases from J, leaving 10 bases between. CDR1 is SEHNR and CDR2 is FQNEAQ in the germline V gene (reference sequence). Here the CDR3 DNA reads TGTGCCAGCAGCTTGGTTTCAGGGGAGACCCAGTACTTC. Translating it yields CASSLVSGETQYF.

The chain couples TRBV24-1 to TRBJ2-4; 10 bases agree with TRBD1. Germline V lookup: CDR1 KGHDR, CDR2 SFDVKD. The CDR3 is made up of 19 amino acids. The ends lost 1 base at V and 0 bases at J; junction bases unmatched: 8. This CDR3 is CATSDFLRQGAIAKNIQYF. Written as DNA, the CDR3 is TGTGCCACCAGTGATTTCCTTAGACAGGGGGCTATAGCCAAAAACATTCAGTACTTC.

Here the CDR3 DNA reads TGTGCCAGTAGCTCAGGGGTGGATGAGCAGTTCTTC. Amino acid sequence: CASSSGVDEQFF. The rearrangement uses TRBV19 and TRBJ2-1; a possible D gene is TRBD1 (6 bases). CDR3 size: 12 residues. V lost 6 bases and J lost 8, with 11 bases in between. Germline CDR1 and CDR2: LNHDA and SQIVND (reference sequence).

This rearrangement joins TRBV7-9 to TRBJ1-1; D is perhaps TRBD1 (6 bases). V lost 1 base and J 8 bases, leaving 8 bases between the germline ends. CDR1 is SEHNR, CDR2 FQNEAQ, per germline (reference sequence). The CDR3 covers 12 residues. The CDR3, as DNA: TGTGCCAGCAGCTTAGTAGGACAGGAAGCTTTCTTT. Protein product: CASSLVGQEAFF.

The rearrangement links TRBV9 to TRBJ2-5; 7 positions agree with TRBD1. This CDR3 has 14 residues. V was clipped by 2 bases and J by 1 base; unmatched bases: 2. Germline V gene lookup returns CDR1 SGDLS and CDR2 YYNGEE. CDR3 sequence: CASSVRDSQETQYF. The CDR3 nucleotides are TGTGCCAGCAGCGTCAGGGACAGCCAAGAGACCCAGTACTTC.

The chain carries TRBV5-1 and TRBJ2-1; 7 bases agree with TRBD1. This CDR3 has 14 amino acids. In germline, CDR1 is SGHRS, CDR2 YFSETQ. After removal of 2 bases from V and 10 bases from J, the junction contained 9 bases not matched to a gene. In DNA form, the CDR3 reads TGCGCCAGCAGCTTATGGGACAGAGCGGAGGAGCAGTTCTTC. Translated, it gives CASSLWDRAEEQFF.

A note on this clone: Other DNA sequences in the sample encode the same CDR3. This chain's CDR3 is CASSLEGVGYTF. The CDR3, as DNA: TGCGCCAGCAGCTTGGAAGGGGTCGGCTACACCTTC. This chain joins TRBV5-1 and TRBJ1-2; weak D call: TRBD1 (5 bases). Germline lookup yields CDR1 SGHRS and CDR2 YFSETQ. The CDR3 length is 12 residues. Trimming removed 0 bases at V and 8 bases at J, with 8 bases between.

The CDR3 DNA reads TGTGCCAGCAGTTACGCTTCAGGGGGTGGCTATGGCTACACCTTC. It codes for CASSYASGGGYGYTF. The chain combines TRBV6-5 with TRBJ1-2, with TRBD1 matching over 7 bases. The germline gives CDR1 MNHEY, CDR2 SVGAGI. The CDR3 is 15 amino acids. V was pared by 2 bases and J by 4 bases, with 7 bases of the junction left unmatched.

This chain links TRBV4-3 with TRBJ2-7; TRBD2 agrees at 8 bases. CDR1 is LGHNA and CDR2 is YSLEER in the germline V gene. V dropped 1 base and J dropped 3; count of bases not matched to a gene: 5. The CDR3 has 15 residues. CDR3 bases: TGCGCCAGCAGCCAAGGTTGGACTAGCATCTACGAGCAGTACTTC. Translating it yields CASSQGWTSIYEQYF.

The chain uses TRBV7-2 and TRBJ2-7; 12 nucleotides match TRBD2. CDR1 SGHTA and CDR2 FQGNSA come from the germline V gene. The CDR3 consists of 16 residues. V shed 2 bases, J shed 4 bases, and the junction held 6 bases outside the gene matches. The CDR3 coding sequence is TGTGCCAGCAGCTTATCGCTAGCGGGGGGGAGGTACGAGCAGTACTTC. Residues: CASSLSLAGGRYEQYF.

V is TRBV6-6 and J is TRBJ2-1; 9 bases map to TRBD1. The junction had 7 bases not matched to a gene; V was cut back by 3 bases and J by 7 bases. The CDR3 loop spans 15 amino acids. Germline V CDR1 and CDR2: MNHNY, SVGAGI (reference sequence). CDR3 region: CASSYVQGAGNEQFF. The DNA for the CDR3 is TGTGCCAGCAGTTATGTACAGGGGGCGGGTAATGAGCAGTTCTTC.

The chain uses TRBV6-6 and TRBJ2-2; D uncertain. Per the germline V gene, CDR1 is MNHNY and CDR2 is SVGAGI (reference sequence). V was pared by 0 bases and J by 5 bases, with 4 bases between. The CDR3 spans 13 residues. Here the CDR3 reads CASSYSTTGELFF. The CDR3 DNA reads TGTGCCAGCAGTTACTCGACTACCGGGGAGCTGTTTTTT.

V is TRBV6-4 and J is TRBJ1-1, with D possibly matching TRBD1 (6 bases). Trimming stripped 6 bases from V and 6 bases from J, with 14 bases between. The germline CDR1 and CDR2 sequences are MRHNA and SNTAGT. The CDR3 covers 13 residues. CDR3 in amino acids: CASSAEQGSEAFF. The CDR3 DNA is TGTGCCAGCAGCGCCGAACAGGGCTCTGAAGCTTTCTTT.

The rearrangement joins TRBV11-3 to TRBJ2-5, with 8 bases identical to TRBD1. Germline V gene lookup returns CDR1 SGHNT and CDR2 YENEEA. The CDR3 totals 14 residues. The trim removed 2 bases at V and 3 bases at J, leaving 2 bases unmatched. The CDR3 bases are TGTGCCAGCAGCTTACAGGGGGCGGAAGAGACCCAGTACTTC. Its translation is CASSLQGAEETQYF.

The chain combines TRBV19 with TRBJ1-2; 7 bases match TRBD1. Germline V lookup: CDR1 LNHDA, CDR2 SQIVND (reference sequence). This CDR3 spans 15 amino acids. J gave up 5 bases and V 1 base, and 7 bases lay outside the gene matches. The CDR3 loop is CASSIAPDRFYGYTF. Written as DNA, the CDR3 is TGTGCCAGTAGTATAGCCCCGGACAGGTTTTATGGCTACACCTTC.

The V gene is TRBV7-2, the J gene TRBJ1-4, with no clear D. Germline V CDR1 and CDR2: SGHTA, FQGNSA. The CDR3 sequence is 15 residues long. Trimming took 1 base from V and 4 from J, leaving 10 bases between them. CDR3 residues: CASSLVGGDNEKLFF. The CDR3 nucleotides are TGTGCCAGCAGCTTAGTCGGAGGTGATAATGAAAAACTGTTTTTT.

The chain combines TRBV5-1 with TRBJ2-1; TRBD2 is a possible D gene (7 bases). Germline V gives CDR1 SGHRS, CDR2 YFSETQ. Trimming removed 0 bases from V and 7 bases from J, with 17 bases in between. The CDR3 has 16 residues. The chain's CDR3 is CASSLVEGGSLNEQFF. The CDR3, as DNA: TGCGCCAGCAGCTTGGTTGAGGGGGGGAGTCTGAATGAGCAGTTCTTC.

V gene TRBV6-2 or TRBV6-3 combines with J gene TRBJ1-1, with D unclear. Per germline, CDR1 MNHEY and CDR2 SVGEGT. V lost 2 bases and J lost 1, with 8 bases in between. The CDR3 sequence is 14 residues long. This chain's CDR3 is CASSYSTGNTEAFF. The CDR3, as DNA: TGTGCCAGCAGTTACAGCACGGGGAACACTGAAGCTTTCTTT.

The genes are TRBV12-3 or TRBV12-4 and TRBJ2-7; D gene unclear. V gave up 5 bases and J gave up 7 bases, with 15 bases separating them. The CDR3 length is 13 residues. CDR3 loop: CASSPSRISEQYF. DNA of the CDR3: TGTGCCAGCAGTCCCTCGAGGATCTCGGAGCAGTACTTC.

The chain employs TRBV7-9 and TRBJ1-1; D might be TRBD1 (6 bases). The ends were cut back, 6 bases at V and 5 bases at J, with 25 bases in the middle. The CDR3 length is 17 residues. Germline V gives CDR1 SEHNR, CDR2 FQNEAQ (reference sequence). The CDR3 loop reads CASSHMGAGRRSTEAFF. In DNA, the CDR3 is TGTGCCAGCAGTCACATGGGGGCAGGTCGGCGGAGTACTGAAGCTTTCTTT.

This chain links TRBV5-4 with TRBJ2-2; D not certain. The length of the CDR3 is 13 residues. The V end lost 3 bases, the J end lost 6 bases, and 9 bases lay between the germline ends. Looked up from germline, CDR1 is SGHNT and CDR2 is YYREEE (reference sequence). The CDR3 DNA sequence: TGTGCCAGCAGCTACCCGGGTTCCGGGGAGCTGTTTTTT. It yields the protein CASSYPGSGELFF. Full variable domain (missing parts from reference TRBV5-4 and TRBJ2-2): ETGVTQSPTHLIKTRGQQVTLRCSSQSGHNTVSWYQQALGQGPQFIFQYYREEENGRGNFPPRFSGLQFPNYSSELNVNALELDDSALYLCASSYPGSGELFFGEGSRLTVL.

CDR3 DNA: TGTGCCTGGAGTGCCGGGGGCACTGAAGCTTTCTTT. Its translation is CAWSAGGTEAFF. This chain joins TRBV30 and TRBJ1-1, with TRBD1 as a possible D gene (5 bases). The V gene lost 1 base and the J gene lost 4 bases, with 7 bases spanning the gap. The CDR3 spans 12 residues. The germline CDR1 and CDR2 sequences are GTSNPN and SVGIG (reference sequence).